These T cell receptor beta chains were read from a single sample in a study of T cells in Graves' hyperthyroidism and ophthalmopathy. TCRdb re-called the multiplex PCR reads with MiXCR, one entry per CDR3 protein. The sample yields hundreds of thousands of distinct CDR3 sequences, approximately 14% seen once. The sequencing sample was made of blood. These receptors originate from a woman younger than 30 with Graves' hyperthyroidism. CDR3s leave out the opening cysteine and the closing phenylalanine or tryptophan. For some rows the clone size is stated as once, few or many, or as a class when expanded; others skip it.

abundance | v_gene | CDR3aa
NA | TRBV2 | ASSEGGTGAGNQPQH
once | TRBV6-2/TRBV6-3 | ASSYKGSNYEQY
many | TRBV3-1 | ASRRELQETQY
many | TRBV2 | ASDFEGLAWETQY
NA | TRBV28 | ASSYNPGRNQPQH
many | TRBV5-6 | ASSPTGMGYT
NA | TRBV29-1 | SVPLAGVSDTQY
many | TRBV10-3 | AIGGRLDIIDYGYT
many | TRBV29-1 | SLAAGGLNNEQF
few | TRBV20-1 | SATQGADGYT
NA | TRBV19 | ASSTPWGYGYT
few | TRBV28 | ASKYPGQQNTEAF
NA | TRBV20-1 | SAMNPGQGGTEAF
NA | TRBV11-2 | ASSPFGVSSYEQY
many | TRBV2 | ASTPAGRGTDTQY
few | TRBV7-9 | ASSLRGTHEQY
NA | TRBV28 | ASSLVVSGGAYGETQY
many | TRBV28 | ASGIGDRADNEQF
NA | TRBV20-1 | SAGRGNTIY
NA | TRBV3-1 | ASSRDPHDTDTQY
many | TRBV20-1 | SARFPGTGPEQY
NA | TRBV27 | ASSFTSESPEQY
NA | TRBV29-1 | SVEDGGPREY
many | TRBV3-1 | ASSQGTTTYEQY
NA | TRBV6-5 | ASSNGGGLGQPQH
NA | TRBV10-3 | AIRESSGRGEQY
many | TRBV5-1 | ASSFMGGAGSVNEQF
NA | TRBV10-3 | AALWGIPGQGSSGNTIY
many | TRBV2 | ASVQGYEQF
few | TRBV3-1 | ASSQGLRTTNYGYT
many | TRBV11-1 | ASSFEAGYNEQF
NA | TRBV3-1 | ASSQDPVGGDTQY
many | TRBV12-3/TRBV12-4 | ASSPGAGEDTQY
many | TRBV2 | ATTGTSGAGEQF
NA | TRBV7-9 | ASRGGGLRELV
many | TRBV28 | ASSQGQVATYEQY
many | TRBV28 | ASSRTGGGSYNSPLH
many | TRBV11-2 | ASSLGFGNTGELF
many | TRBV7-2 | ASSRDRNSQETQY
NA | TRBV15 | ATSPNRGTEAF
few | TRBV6-4 | ASSDGDRDHNEQF
few | TRBV28 | AGGGRGDQPQH
many | TRBV29-1 | SAGDRSDEQF
medium-sized | TRBV4-1 | ASSQDNWGQQELGTQY
many | TRBV28 | ASPDRGGTMNTEAF
NA | TRBV19 | ASSRTSGAGETQY
few | TRBV5-6 | ASSSGHEQY
few | TRBV27 | ASSFIGQGWDEQY
many | TRBV20-1 | SARHVLGSGNTIY
many | TRBV20-1 | SAREVRGNYGYT
NA | TRBV5-1 | ASSSGTSGRIDTQY
many | TRBV7-6 | ASSIKRREGGNEQF
NA | TRBV7-9 | ASSPPGLGYNEQF
NA | TRBV20-1 | SACSGAAYNEQF
NA | TRBV4-1 | ASSHQGAGYNSPLH